These 7 T cell receptor beta chains came from one sample sequenced in a study of blood T cell repertoires in COVID-19. Assay: immunoSEQ multiplex PCR; the TCRdb copy retains only in-frame clones and omits some. The table shows tens of thousands of clones, with more than 70% occurring only once. Material: peripheral blood. The source of these receptors is a man in his 70s with active or convalescent COVID-19.

This chain links TRBV28 with TRBJ2-2, with TRBD2 identical over 7 bases. Trimming at V came to 6 bases and at J to 6 bases, leaving 10 bases not matched to a gene. The germline gives CDR1 MDHEN, CDR2 SYDVKM. This CDR3 is built from 15 residues. CDR3: CASSQTRLAAGELFF. The CDR3 DNA reads as TGTGCCAGCAGCCAGACCCGACTAGCTGCCGGGGAGCTGTTTTTT.

The chain links TRBV7-9 to TRBJ2-7, with a possible D match to TRBD1 (6 bases). This CDR3 has 14 amino acids. Trimming pared 5 bases from V and 7 bases from J, leaving 18 bases between. Germline CDR1 SEHNR, CDR2 FQNEAQ (reference sequence). CDR3 DNA: TGTGCCAGCAGCCCTAGGGGGTCCTCGGAGGAGCAGTACTTC. It yields the protein CASSPRGSSEEQYF.

The chain uses TRBV28 and TRBJ1-2; no reliable D call. CDR1 is MDHEN and CDR2 is SYDVKM in the germline V gene. This CDR3 is built from 12 residues. With 8 bases removed from V and 0 bases from J, the gap between germline ends came to 7 bases. CDR3 protein: CASGPANYGYTF. The CDR3 DNA is TGTGCCAGCGGCCCTGCTAACTATGGCTACACCTTC.

This clone was recorded once. V is TRBV7-3 and J is TRBJ1-2; TRBD1 is a possible D gene (5 bases). The CDR3 contains 13 residues. The V end was cut by 5 bases, the J end by 8 bases, with 15 bases between. Per germline, CDR1 SGHTA and CDR2 FQGTGA. This CDR3 reads CASSPRPGVGYTF. DNA of the CDR3: TGTGCCAGCAGCCCAAGGCCGGGGGTGGGCTACACCTTC.

This clone was seen once. The V and J genes are TRBV6-5 and TRBJ2-5; tentative D call: TRBD2 (6 bases). The CDR3 runs to 14 residues. Trimming cost V 7 bases and J 4 bases, with 16 bases left between them. Germline lookup yields CDR1 MNHEY and CDR2 SVGAGI. The CDR3: CASTRDSSRETQYF. The CDR3 nucleotides are TGTGCCAGCACCCGGGACTCGTCGCGAGAGACCCAGTACTTC.

CDR3 region: CASTRDRGRGRQYF. CDR3 bases: TGTGCCAGCACCCGTGACAGGGGGAGAGGAAGGCAGTACTTC. V and J are TRBV5-8 and TRBJ2-7, with 9 bases that match TRBD1. J was trimmed by 9 bases and V by 6 bases; bases with no gene match: 13. CDR1 and CDR2 from the germline V gene are SGHTS and YDEGEE. The CDR3 sequence is 14 residues long.

The chain uses TRBV5-1 and TRBJ2-5, with unresolved D. The germline V and J ends were trimmed by 0 bases and 1 base, with 7 bases remaining between them. This CDR3 spans 14 amino acids. From germline, CDR1 is SGHRS and CDR2 YFSETQ. CDR3 bases: TGCGCCAGCAGCTTGGACAGTACCCAAGAGACCCAGTACTTC. Its translation is CASSLDSTQETQYF. The full variable domain, in which reference TRBV5-1 and TRBJ2-5 provide the parts outside the CDR3, is KAGVTQTPRYLIKTRGQQVTLSCSPISGHRSVSWYQQTPGQGLQFLFEYFSETQRNKGNFPGRFSGRQFSNSRSEMNVSTLELGDSALYLCASSLDSTQETQYFGPGTRLLVL.